This T cell receptor (beta chain) stems from a study of neurological immune-mediated disorders. This clonotype was counted ten times or more. Its cognate antigen is unknown. TCRdb used MiXCR to reprocess the 5' RACE reads, holding one entry per CDR3 protein. Of around 35,000 distinct CDR3 sequences in the sample, approximately 1.4% were seen once. CDR1 SQVTM and CDR2 ANQGSEA come from the germline V gene. This CDR3 spans 14 amino acids. V gave up 6 bases and J gave up 5 bases; unmatched junction bases: 7. Study-wide findings and caveats: The greatest degree of TCR clonal expansion was observed in HTLV-1-associated myelopathy, with the lowest in multiple sclerosis, below that of healthy controls.

The rearrangement joins TRBV29-1 to TRBJ2-5; 12 nucleotides match TRBD2. The sequencing input was PBMCs. This clonotype was sampled from a woman in her 30s with multiple sclerosis. The CDR3 DNA is TGCAGCGTGGCTAGCGGGGGGGCCTGGGAGACCCAGTACTTC. It translates to CSVASGGAWETQYF. Combining the CDR3 with reference TRBV29-1 and TRBJ2-5 gives the whole variable domain SAVISQKPSRDICQRGTSLTIQCQVDSQVTMMFWYRQQPGQSLTLIATANQGSEATYESGFVIDKFPISRPNLTFSTLTVSNMSPEDSSIYLCSVASGGAWETQYFGPGTRLLVL.